This entry features one TCR beta chain sequence. The method was immunoSEQ multiplex PCR; TCRdb's version includes in-frame clones alone and lacks a portion of them. This table has about 86,000 clones, around 84% appearing once. This sample was included in a study of cytotoxic CD8 clonotypes in ibrutinib-treated CLL. From germline, CDR1 is LNHNV and CDR2 YYDKDF (reference sequence). This CDR3 is 18 amino acids long. The V end lost 0 bases, the J end lost 2 bases, and 17 bases lay between the germline ends. TCR beta libraries used 1.5 to 2 micrograms of DNA from cryopreserved PBMCs. The sequenced sample was PBMCs, obtained before ibrutinib treatment. The chain is built from TRBV15 and TRBJ2-1, with TRBD2 as a possible D gene (6 bases). The clonotype comes from a human donor with chronic lymphocytic leukemia. The CDR3, as DNA: TGTGCCACCAGCAGAGATCGCCGGAGGGGAGATGCCTACAATGAGCAGTTCTTC. It encodes CATSRDRRRGDAYNEQFF.